This TCR beta chain stems from a study of cytomegalovirus exposure and HLA in healthy donors. PCR amplification relied on 60 Vbeta primers (plus 13 Jbeta primers). Method: immunoSEQ multiplex PCR; TCRdb's copy keeps in-frame clones and lacks some. Here the sample spans roughly 130,000 clones, 79% being singletons. The CDR3 totals 15 residues. V was shortened by 0 bases and J by 5 bases, with 13 bases between the two germline ends. CDR1 is MNHEY and CDR2 is SVGAGI in the germline V gene. The gene calls are TRBV6-5 and TRBJ1-1; no definite D call. This TCR derives from a young man in good health and CMV-seronegative. The sample consisted of PBMCs. In DNA, the CDR3 is TGTGCCAGCAGTTACTCGGACGCCTCGGGGACTGAAGCTTTCTTT. As protein: CASSYSDASGTEAFF.